These T cell receptor beta chains were read from a single sample in a study of blood T cell repertoires in COVID-19. Some clones are missing from TCRdb's copy, which holds only in-frame ones; the method was immunoSEQ multiplex PCR. The table shows approximately 130,000 clones, with approximately 90% occurring only once. Material for sequencing was peripheral blood. These receptors were collected from a human donor in a cohort sampled during active COVID-19. CDR3s include the opening cysteine and the closing phenylalanine or tryptophan. A D gene is named only where the DNA matches it firmly. Where a row states a size, it is once, few, many or the class of an expanded clone; other rows omit it.

clone_size: NA
d_call: NA
j_call: TRBJ2-7
v_call: TRBV21-1
cdr3_nt: TGTGCCAGCAGCAAAGAGGGCGGGAGGGCCGTCGTTGAAGCCACCTACGAGCAGTACTTC
cdr3_aa: CASSKEGGRAVVEATYEQYF

clone_size: NA
d_call: TRBD1
j_call: TRBJ1-4
v_call: TRBV9
cdr3_nt: TGTGCCAGCAGCGTCCAGACAGGGGTACTTGAAAAACTGTTTTTT
cdr3_aa: CASSVQTGVLEKLFF

clone_size: NA
d_call: NA
j_call: TRBJ2-5
v_call: TRBV21-1
cdr3_nt: TGTGCCAGCAGCAAATATCGCGACGGCAGGGAGACCCAGTACTTC
cdr3_aa: CASSKYRDGRETQYF

clone_size: NA
d_call: TRBD2
j_call: TRBJ2-2
v_call: TRBV9
cdr3_nt: TGTGCCAGCAGCGTAGTAAGCGGGGATACCGGGGAGCTGTTTTTT
cdr3_aa: CASSVVSGDTGELFF

clone_size: NA
d_call: TRBD1
j_call: TRBJ2-2
v_call: TRBV18
cdr3_nt: TGTGCCAGCTCACTTCAGACAGGGCCCTTGTCGGCCGGGGAGCTGTTTTTT
cdr3_aa: CASSLQTGPLSAGELFF

clone_size: NA
d_call: TRBD2
j_call: TRBJ2-1
v_call: TRBV10-2
cdr3_nt: TGCGCCAGCAGTGATTGGGCTAGCGGGACGAACTACAATGAGCAGTTCTTC
cdr3_aa: CASSDWASGTNYNEQFF

clone_size: NA
d_call: NA
j_call: TRBJ2-1
v_call: TRBV5-1
cdr3_nt: TGCGCCAGCAGCTTGGCCGGGTTGGAGGGCGATGAGCAGTTCTTC
cdr3_aa: CASSLAGLEGDEQFF

clone_size: NA
d_call: NA
j_call: TRBJ2-3
v_call: TRBV7-9
cdr3_nt: TGTGCCAGCAGGCTCAGTAGAGGTGATACGCAGTATTTT
cdr3_aa: CASRLSRGDTQYF

clone_size: NA
d_call: NA
j_call: TRBJ2-1
v_call: TRBV19
cdr3_nt: TGTGCCAGTAGTATAGAGGGGGCCCCCTACAATGAGCAGTTCTTC
cdr3_aa: CASSIEGAPYNEQFF

clone_size: NA
d_call: NA
j_call: TRBJ2-1
v_call: TRBV28
cdr3_nt: TGTGCCAGCAGAACCGGACTAACGAGTTACAATGAGCAGTTCTTC
cdr3_aa: CASRTGLTSYNEQFF

clone_size: NA
d_call: TRBD2
j_call: TRBJ2-1
v_call: TRBV5-4
cdr3_nt: TGTGCCAGCAGCTTAGGGACTAGCGGATACAATGAGCAGTTCTTC
cdr3_aa: CASSLGTSGYNEQFF

clone_size: NA
d_call: NA
j_call: TRBJ1-1
v_call: TRBV27
cdr3_nt: TGTGCCAGCAGTCCTGGGACACAGACTGAAGCTTTCTTT
cdr3_aa: CASSPGTQTEAFF

clone_size: NA
d_call: NA
j_call: TRBJ2-1
v_call: TRBV5-6
cdr3_nt: TGTGCCAGCAGCTTGGGTCCTAACAATGAGCAGTTCTTC
cdr3_aa: CASSLGPNNEQFF

clone_size: NA
d_call: TRBD2
j_call: TRBJ2-3
v_call: TRBV3-1/TRBV3-2
cdr3_nt: TGTGCCAGCAGCCAAGATCCTAGCGGGAGAAGGACAGATACGCAGTATTTT
cdr3_aa: CASSQDPSGRRTDTQYF

clone_size: NA
d_call: TRBD1
j_call: TRBJ1-1
v_call: TRBV4-1
cdr3_nt: TGCGCCAGCAGCCAAGGCCCAGGGGGGCCGAACACTGAAGCTTTCTTT
cdr3_aa: CASSQGPGGPNTEAFF

clone_size: NA
d_call: NA
j_call: TRBJ1-5
v_call: TRBV3-1/TRBV3-2
cdr3_nt: TGTGCCAGCAGCCTCTCGGGGAATCAGCCCCAGCATTTT
cdr3_aa: CASSLSGNQPQHF

clone_size: NA
d_call: NA
j_call: TRBJ2-2
v_call: TRBV2
cdr3_nt: TGTGCCAGCAGTGAGCCGGGACACCGTACCGGGGAGCTGTTTTTT
cdr3_aa: CASSEPGHRTGELFF

clone_size: NA
d_call: NA
j_call: TRBJ1-2
v_call: TRBV15
cdr3_nt: TGTGCCACCAGCTATCAGGGGCAAGAAGACTATGGCTACACCTTC
cdr3_aa: CATSYQGQEDYGYTF

clone_size: NA
d_call: TRBD2
j_call: TRBJ2-3
v_call: TRBV3-1/TRBV3-2
cdr3_nt: TGTGCCAGCAGCCAAGAACCTCTAGCGGGATACACAGATACGCAGTATTTT
cdr3_aa: CASSQEPLAGYTDTQYF

clone_size: NA
d_call: NA
j_call: TRBJ2-3
v_call: TRBV21-1
cdr3_nt: TGTGCCAGCAGCTTTCCCGGGGGACGTATCCCCACAGATACGCAGTATTTT
cdr3_aa: CASSFPGGRIPTDTQYF

clone_size: NA
d_call: NA
j_call: TRBJ1-3
v_call: TRBV12-5
cdr3_nt: TGTGCTAGTGGTTGGTTAGCGTCTGGAAACACCATATATTTT
cdr3_aa: CASGWLASGNTIYF

clone_size: NA
d_call: TRBD2
j_call: TRBJ2-3
v_call: TRBV28
cdr3_nt: TGTGCCAGCAGTTTACGAGCGGGGCGCACAGATACGCAGTATTTT
cdr3_aa: CASSLRAGRTDTQYF

clone_size: NA
d_call: NA
j_call: TRBJ1-3
v_call: TRBV3-1/TRBV3-2
cdr3_nt: TGTGCCAGCAGCCAAGATCCGGCAGGATTGTCTGGAAACACCATATATTTT
cdr3_aa: CASSQDPAGLSGNTIYF

clone_size: NA
d_call: NA
j_call: TRBJ2-7
v_call: TRBV6-1
cdr3_nt: TGTGCCAGCAGTGAAGCCAGGGGAGCCCCCTACGAGCAGTACTTC
cdr3_aa: CASSEARGAPYEQYF

clone_size: NA
d_call: TRBD1
j_call: TRBJ2-5
v_call: TRBV12-5
cdr3_nt: TGTGCTAGTGGGCCGGGGACAGGGGGTTTGGGGGAGACCCAGTACTTC
cdr3_aa: CASGPGTGGLGETQYF

clone_size: NA
d_call: NA
j_call: TRBJ1-4
v_call: TRBV6-4
cdr3_nt: TGTGCCAGCAGTGAAACTTCTTGGACAGTTCTTGAAAAACTGTTTTTT
cdr3_aa: CASSETSWTVLEKLFF

clone_size: NA
d_call: NA
j_call: TRBJ2-1
v_call: TRBV19
cdr3_nt: TGTGCCAGTAGTATGCTAGTTAACAATGAGCAGTTCTTC
cdr3_aa: CASSMLVNNEQFF

clone_size: NA
d_call: NA
j_call: TRBJ1-4
v_call: TRBV4-1
cdr3_nt: TGCGCCAGCAGCCAAGCATCAGTTGCAACTAATGAAAAACTGTTTTTT
cdr3_aa: CASSQASVATNEKLFF

clone_size: NA
d_call: NA
j_call: TRBJ2-7
v_call: TRBV28
cdr3_nt: TGTGCCAGCAGTGTCTTTTTAGGGGCCGGAACCTACGAGCAGTACTTC
cdr3_aa: CASSVFLGAGTYEQYF

clone_size: NA
d_call: NA
j_call: TRBJ2-7
v_call: TRBV6-5
cdr3_nt: TGTGCCAGCAGTTACTCGGGGAGAGGCTACGAGCAGTACTTC
cdr3_aa: CASSYSGRGYEQYF

clone_size: NA
d_call: NA
j_call: TRBJ2-3
v_call: TRBV10-1
cdr3_nt: TGCGCCAGCAGTGAAGGAGTAGCGGCAAGCACAGATACGCAGTATTTT
cdr3_aa: CASSEGVAASTDTQYF

clone_size: NA
d_call: NA
j_call: TRBJ2-6
v_call: TRBV2
cdr3_nt: TGTGCCAGCAGTGAGTTTCCCAGATCCGGGGCCAACGTCCTGACTTTC
cdr3_aa: CASSEFPRSGANVLTF

clone_size: NA
d_call: NA
j_call: TRBJ2-2
v_call: TRBV5-1
cdr3_nt: TGCGCCAGCAGCTATGACAGGCCGAACACCGGGGAGCTGTTTTTT
cdr3_aa: CASSYDRPNTGELFF

clone_size: once
d_call: TRBD1
j_call: TRBJ2-7
v_call: TRBV6-2/TRBV6-3
cdr3_nt: TGTGCCAGCAGCTCCGTCGACAGGGGTCACGAGCAGTACTTC
cdr3_aa: CASSSVDRGHEQYF

clone_size: once
d_call: TRBD1
j_call: TRBJ2-1
v_call: TRBV5-1
cdr3_nt: TGCGCCAGCAGCTTGGGACAGGGTGAGCAGTTCTTC
cdr3_aa: CASSLGQGEQFF

clone_size: NA
d_call: NA
j_call: TRBJ1-1
v_call: TRBV5-1
cdr3_nt: TGCGCCAGCAGCTTGGACAGGCCGAACACTGAAGCTTTCTTT
cdr3_aa: CASSLDRPNTEAFF

clone_size: once
d_call: NA
j_call: TRBJ2-1
v_call: TRBV7-9
cdr3_nt: TGTGCCAGCAGCCCAAGACGCCGGGACTGGGACTGGGAAAACAATGAGCAGTTCTTC
cdr3_aa: CASSPRRRDWDWENNEQFF

clone_size: NA
d_call: NA
j_call: TRBJ2-3
v_call: TRBV7-9
cdr3_nt: TGTGCCAGCAGCTTAGGGGGGCTGGCAGATACGCAGTATTTT
cdr3_aa: CASSLGGLADTQYF

clone_size: NA
d_call: NA
j_call: TRBJ1-2
v_call: TRBV7-6
cdr3_nt: TGTGCCAGCAGCTTAGGCTCAGTACCGAACTATGGCTACACCTTC
cdr3_aa: CASSLGSVPNYGYTF

clone_size: NA
d_call: NA
j_call: TRBJ1-2
v_call: TRBV9
cdr3_nt: TGTGCCAGCAGCGTAGTGGAGGGCTATGGCTACACCTTC
cdr3_aa: CASSVVEGYGYTF

clone_size: NA
d_call: NA
j_call: TRBJ2-1
v_call: TRBV5-1
cdr3_nt: TGCGCCAGCAGCTTGGATAGGCTAGGGGTGGGGGAGCAGTTCTTC
cdr3_aa: CASSLDRLGVGEQFF

clone_size: NA
d_call: NA
j_call: TRBJ1-6
v_call: TRBV5-5
cdr3_nt: TGTGCCAGCAGCTTGGAGGGGGTTGGTAATTCACCCCTCCACTTT
cdr3_aa: CASSLEGVGNSPLHF

clone_size: NA
d_call: NA
j_call: TRBJ2-5
v_call: TRBV29-1
cdr3_nt: TGCAGCGTCGTGGGCCTCTTTGTACAAGAGACCCAGTACTTC
cdr3_aa: CSVVGLFVQETQYF

clone_size: NA
d_call: NA
j_call: TRBJ2-7
v_call: TRBV13
cdr3_nt: TGTGCCAGCAGCTTAAGGCAGGGGAGCTACGAGCAGTACTTC
cdr3_aa: CASSLRQGSYEQYF

clone_size: NA
d_call: NA
j_call: TRBJ2-1
v_call: TRBV5-1
cdr3_nt: TGCGCCAGCAGCCCAGAAAAAGCGGGTGAGCAGTTCTTC
cdr3_aa: CASSPEKAGEQFF

clone_size: NA
d_call: NA
j_call: TRBJ2-5
v_call: TRBV3-1/TRBV3-2
cdr3_nt: TGTGCCAGCAGCCAAGGACGGGGTGCCGCGGGTGTGCAGACCCAGTACTTC
cdr3_aa: CASSQGRGAAGVQTQYF

clone_size: NA
d_call: TRBD2
j_call: TRBJ2-3
v_call: TRBV10-3
cdr3_nt: TGTGCCATCAGTTCTAGCGGGGGGGCCGGAGATACGCAGTATTTT
cdr3_aa: CAISSSGGAGDTQYF

clone_size: NA
d_call: NA
j_call: TRBJ2-7
v_call: TRBV28
cdr3_nt: TGTGCCAGCAGTCTTAACTACGAGCAGTACTTC
cdr3_aa: CASSLNYEQYF

clone_size: NA
d_call: TRBD1
j_call: TRBJ1-5
v_call: TRBV19
cdr3_nt: TGTGCCAGTAGTATTGGGACAGTTCTTAATCAGCCCCAGCATTTT
cdr3_aa: CASSIGTVLNQPQHF

clone_size: NA
d_call: TRBD2
j_call: TRBJ2-7
v_call: TRBV4-1
cdr3_nt: TGCGCCAGCAGCCAAGAATTGGGGGGGAGCCCTGGGGAGCAGTACTTC
cdr3_aa: CASSQELGGSPGEQYF

clone_size: NA
d_call: NA
j_call: TRBJ2-5
v_call: TRBV28
cdr3_nt: TGTGCCAGCAGTCGGCAGGGGCCGCGTTCGACCCAGTACTTC
cdr3_aa: CASSRQGPRSTQYF

clone_size: few
d_call: NA
j_call: TRBJ2-3
v_call: TRBV18
cdr3_nt: TGTGCCAGCTCACCCCGGGGAGATACGCAGTATTTT
cdr3_aa: CASSPRGDTQYF

clone_size: once
d_call: NA
j_call: TRBJ2-7
v_call: TRBV19
cdr3_nt: TGTGCCAGTAGGAGTGGGCTAGGGAGCTACGAGCAGTACTTC
cdr3_aa: CASRSGLGSYEQYF

clone_size: NA
d_call: NA
j_call: TRBJ2-1
v_call: TRBV28
cdr3_nt: TGTGCCAGCAAAGCACCCTGGGTAGCGGACTACAATGAGCAGTTCTTC
cdr3_aa: CASKAPWVADYNEQFF

clone_size: NA
d_call: TRBD1
j_call: TRBJ2-1
v_call: TRBV4-1
cdr3_nt: TGCGCCAGCAGCGCGAACAGGGGATATGAGCAGTTCTTC
cdr3_aa: CASSANRGYEQFF

clone_size: NA
d_call: NA
j_call: TRBJ2-5
v_call: TRBV12-1
cdr3_nt: TGTGCCACCACTACCAGGGCTAGCGGGAGGGAGAGGAGAGAGACCCAGTACTTC
cdr3_aa: CATTTRASGRERRETQYF

clone_size: NA
d_call: TRBD1
j_call: TRBJ1-1
v_call: TRBV10-1
cdr3_nt: TGCGCCAGCCAGGGACAGGACACTGAAGCTTTCTTT
cdr3_aa: CASQGQDTEAFF

clone_size: NA
d_call: NA
j_call: TRBJ2-7
v_call: TRBV6-5
cdr3_nt: TGTGCCAGCAGTTACGAGGGGGCCTACGAGCAGTACTTC
cdr3_aa: CASSYEGAYEQYF

clone_size: NA
d_call: TRBD2
j_call: TRBJ2-7
v_call: TRBV6-5
cdr3_nt: TGTGCCAGCAGTCCGGGACTAGCGGGAGTTTACGAGCAGTACTTC
cdr3_aa: CASSPGLAGVYEQYF